This T cell receptor (beta chain) was documented in a study of blood T cell repertoires in COVID-19. The overall study: Spain, Italy and the United States supplied samples that represented acute and convalescent COVID-19. PBMCs, B-cell-depleted T cells, or T cells provided the cDNA or gDNA that made up the material.

With 1 base removed from V and 2 bases from J, the gap between germline ends came to 14 bases. Germline assignment: CDR1 LGHNA and CDR2 YNFKEQ. The CDR3 runs 17 residues. Original handling: Amplification from reference gene primers served as the basis for estimated nucleated cell counts. The assay was immunoSEQ multiplex PCR, and TCRdb's table has in-frame clones only and misses some. V, J and clone size are those of that table, while D and trimming were read from the DNA. The table lists tens of thousands of clones, 91% of them singletons. The chain recombines TRBV4-2 with TRBJ2-2; a possible D gene is TRBD2 (6 bases). The receptor was isolated from a man aged 55 to 69 with acute or convalescent COVID-19. The sequencing sample was made of peripheral blood. CDR3: CASSQAFGGANTGELFF. Written as DNA, the CDR3 is TGTGCCAGCAGCCAAGCCTTTGGAGGGGCCAACACCGGGGAGCTGTTTTTT.